The TCR beta chain described here comes from a study of molecular identifiers for immune sequencing clone quantification. From the PCR reads, TCRdb called clonotypes with MiXCR, one entry per CDR3 protein. The table shows approximately 550,000 distinct CDR3 sequences, with approximately 25% occurring only once. The authors gated naive CD8 T cells as CD8+CD4-CCR7+CD45RA+ for sorting. The table lists this clonotype with many counts. The target antigen is unknown. Study-wide results and limits: Beyond 20 RNA copies, clones held over 98% of effector molecules, compared with under 1% in naive cells.

From germline, CDR1 is MDHEN and CDR2 SYDVKM. Trimming took off 6 bases at V and 2 bases at J, with 17 bases between the two ends. The CDR3 totals 15 residues. This TCR derives from a human donor in good health. Some libraries in this study had Jurkat cell RNA spiked in. V gene TRBV28 combines with J gene TRBJ2-7; no clear D gene. Sequencing used naive CD8+ T cells from blood, with Jurkat cell RNA spiked in. Subset described: FACS-sorted CD8+CD4-CCR7+CD45RA+ naive T cells. The CDR3 region has the DNA TGTGCCAGCAGCTCCCCCCGAGGCTACCCCTACGAGCAGTACTTC. Translated, it gives CASSSPRGYPYEQYF.